The 24 T cell receptor beta chains below all came from one sample that was sequenced in a study of blood T cells in healthy people across ages. Next came a second PCR, run for about 7 to 12 cycles, which used a sample-barcoded 5' primer along with a J-beta primer mix. MiXCR was run by TCRdb on the 5' RACE reads, yielding one entry per CDR3 protein. The sample yields approximately 1.5 million distinct CDR3 sequences, roughly 32% seen once. Sequencing was performed on blood. Receptor source: a young woman in good health.

In this sample, this clonotype turned up a few times. At one end, the junction sequence differs from germline, possibly due to a read error. The chain joins TRBV7-3 to TRBJ2-6; possibly TRBD1 for D (6 bases). CDR3 length: 16 amino acids. Germline V lookup: CDR1 SGHTA, CDR2 FQGTGA. CDR3 sequence (DNA): TGTGCCAGCAGCCCCACAGGGCCCACTGGGGCCAACGTCCCGACTTTC. Residues: CASSPTGPTGANVPTF.

In regard to this clonotype: The junction departs from germline at one end; a sequencing error may be responsible. V gene TRBV4-1 combines with J gene TRBJ1-1; D remains unclear. CDR3 length: 14 residues. From germline, CDR1 is MGHRA and CDR2 YSYEKL. CDR3 loop: CVSSSHPVNTEAFF. The CDR3 DNA reads TGCGTCAGCAGCTCCCATCCCGTGAACACTGAAGCTTTCTTT.

Comments on this clonotype: Sequence at one end of the junction differs from germline and may be a read error. This rearrangement joins TRBV7-2 to TRBJ1-4; D may be TRBD1 (5 bases). CDR1 SGHTA and CDR2 FQGNSA come from the germline V gene. The CDR3 has 15 residues. The CDR3 here is CASSFDSATNKKLFF. DNA for the CDR3: TGTGCCAGCAGCTTCGACAGTGCAACTAATAAAAAACTGTTTTTT.

The chain joins TRBV20-1 to TRBJ2-3, with D perhaps matching TRBD1 or TRBD2 (5 bases each). The CDR3 totals 15 residues. The germline CDR1 and CDR2 sequences are DFQATT and SNEGSKA (reference sequence). Trimming stripped 6 bases from V and 2 bases from J, with 18 bases between. This CDR3 is CSALHRDPDTDTQYF. The CDR3 nucleotides read TGCAGTGCGCTTCACCGGGACCCAGACACAGATACGCAGTATTTT.

This clonotype was observed a few times. The CDR3 DNA sequence: TGTGCCAGCAGTCTCGGGACTAGCCTACGTGAGCAGTTCTTC. Translated, it gives CASSLGTSLREQFF. The V call is TRBV28, the J call TRBJ2-1; 9 bases fit TRBD2. The CDR3 has 14 residues. The trim removed 5 bases at V and 9 bases at J, leaving 8 bases unmatched. Looked up from germline, CDR1 is MDHEN and CDR2 is SYDVKM.

The V gene is TRBV28, the J gene TRBJ1-1, with D hard to call. Germline CDR1 MDHEN, CDR2 SYDVKM. The CDR3 runs to 13 residues. Trimming removed 10 bases at V and 0 bases at J, with 12 bases between. The CDR3 loop reads CATLETMNTEAFF. The CDR3 DNA reads as TGTGCCACCCTGGAGACTATGAACACTGAAGCTTTCTTT.

J is TRBJ2-1 and V is TRBV5-1, with 7 nucleotides matching TRBD1. J was trimmed by 4 bases and V by 3 bases; bases with no gene match: 16. This CDR3 has 18 residues. The germline V gene has CDR1 SGHRS and CDR2 YFSETQ. The CDR3 region has the DNA TGCGCCAGCAGCTACCGCCCCGGACAGGACATGGGGTACAATGAGCAGTTCTTC. As protein: CASSYRPGQDMGYNEQFF.

V and J are TRBV12-3 or TRBV12-4 and TRBJ1-2; D is ambiguous. The CDR3 sequence is 14 residues long. The V gene lost 2 bases and the J gene lost 2 bases, with 9 bases spanning the gap. For the CDR3, the DNA is TGTGCCAGCAGTTTACGGCAGGAAAACTATGGCTACACCTTC. Residues: CASSLRQENYGYTF.

This clonotype has only a few counts. The chain links TRBV14 to TRBJ2-2, with 7 bases matching TRBD2. CDR1 and CDR2 from the germline V gene are SGHDN and FVKESK. The CDR3 has 14 residues. Trimming removed 6 bases from V and 4 bases from J; junction bases left unmatched: 5. The chain's CDR3 is CASRPSGGTGELFF. In DNA, the CDR3 is TGTGCCAGCAGACCTAGCGGAGGCACCGGGGAGCTGTTTTTT. The complete variable domain, with remaining parts taken from reference TRBV14 and TRBJ2-2, reads EAGVTQFPSHSVIEKGQTVTLRCDPISGHDNLYWYRRVMGKEIKFLLHFVKESKQDESGMPNNRFLAERTGGTYSTLKVQPAELEDSGVYFCASRPSGGTGELFFGEGSRLTVL.

With respect to this clonotype: One end of the junction does not line up with germline, which may come from a read error. This sequence joins TRBV27 and TRBJ2-1; D remains ambiguous. The germline V gene has CDR1 MNHEY and CDR2 SMNVEV (reference sequence). The CDR3 contains 13 residues. CDR3 nucleotide sequence: TGTGCCAGCAGTTCTTCCGCCTACGATGAGCAGTTCTTC. Its protein product is CASSSSAYDEQFF.

This clonotype is a singleton in its sample. The chain joins TRBV5-5 to TRBJ1-2; D unresolved. This CDR3 is built from 17 residues. With 3 bases removed from V and 4 bases from J, the gap between germline ends came to 22 bases. Germline lookup yields CDR1 SGHKS and CDR2 YYEKEE (reference sequence). CDR3 loop: CASSSNDGTSSPYGYTF. The CDR3, as DNA: TGTGCCAGCAGCTCGAACGACGGAACTTCCTCGCCCTATGGCTACACCTTC.

V is TRBV9 and J is TRBJ1-2; possible D gene TRBD1, 5 bases. CDR1 is SGDLS and CDR2 is YYNGEE in the germline V gene. The CDR3 contains 12 residues. The V end was cut by 0 bases, the J end by 7 bases, with 7 bases between. As DNA, the CDR3 is TGTGCCAGCAGCGTAGTCGGGGGTGGCTACACCTTC. Translated: CASSVVGGGYTF. The full variable domain, rest sourced from reference TRBV9 and TRBJ1-2, is DSGVTQTPKHLITATGQRVTLRCSPRSGDLSVYWYQQSLDQGLQFLIQYYNGEERAKGNILERFSAQQFPDLHSELNLSSLELGDSALYFCASSVVGGGYTFGSGTRLTVV.

The rearrangement links TRBV9 to TRBJ2-3; 15 bases match TRBD2. Looked up from germline, CDR1 is SGDLS and CDR2 is YYNGEE. The CDR3 contains 17 residues. V lost 3 bases to trimming and J lost 3 bases; unmatched junction nucleotides: 5. This CDR3 reads CASSAGLAGGWTDTQYF. CDR3 sequence (DNA): TGTGCCAGCAGCGCTGGACTAGCGGGGGGGTGGACAGATACGCAGTATTTT.

In this sample, this clonotype turned up a few times. The rearrangement uses TRBV13 and TRBJ2-1; 7 positions match TRBD2. V lost 4 bases and J lost 7; bases outside the gene matches: 7. The germline CDR1 and CDR2 sequences are PRHDT and FYEKMQ (reference sequence). CDR3 length equals 14 residues. CDR3 bases: TGTGCCAGCAGCTCTTGGACTAGGAGGAATGAGCAGTTCTTC. Residues: CASSSWTRRNEQFF.

This clonotype was found a few times. The chain has TRBV5-1 and TRBJ2-3, with 7 positions matching TRBD1. V lost 4 bases, J lost 0 bases, and 8 bases stayed unmatched. The CDR3 is 16 residues long. CDR1 and CDR2 from the germline V gene are SGHRS and YFSETQ. The CDR3 region has the DNA TGCGCCAGCAGCATCCCGCCGGGACAGAGCACAGATACGCAGTATTTT. This translates into CASSIPPGQSTDTQYF.

This clonotype was counted between two and nine times. Possible read error: a much larger clone is one base away. The chain employs TRBV12-3 or TRBV12-4 and TRBJ2-1; 13 bases are a match to TRBD2. The ends lost 4 bases at V and 6 bases at J; junction bases unmatched: 3. CDR3 length: 15 residues. CDR3 in amino acids: CASSSTSGRINEQFF. CDR3 nucleotides: TGTGCCAGCAGTTCGACTAGCGGGAGGATCAATGAGCAGTTCTTC.

The table lists this clonotype with many counts. The chain links TRBV28 to TRBJ2-7; TRBD2 aligns across 12 bases. This CDR3 has 14 residues. Unmatched junction bases numbered 5, after V lost 10 bases and J lost 1 base. Germline V gives CDR1 MDHEN, CDR2 SYDVKM. The CDR3 here is CATETSGSSYEQYF. As DNA, the CDR3 is TGTGCCACCGAGACTAGCGGGAGTTCCTACGAGCAGTACTTC.

This clonotype was seen repeatedly, ten times or more. The chain has TRBV7-2 and TRBJ2-5; 9 bases are a match to TRBD2. The CDR3 extends over 14 amino acids. The junction had 5 bases not matched to a gene; V was cut back by 6 bases and J by 3 bases. CDR1 SGHTA and CDR2 FQGNSA come from the germline V gene. Here the CDR3 reads CASSDVAGEETQYF. DNA of the CDR3: TGTGCCAGCAGTGACGTAGCGGGAGAAGAGACCCAGTACTTC. The full variable domain, completed using reference TRBV7-2 and TRBJ2-5, is GAGVSQSPSNKVTEKGKDVELRCDPISGHTALYWYRQSLGQGLEFLIYFQGNSAPDKSGLPSDRFSAERTGGSVSTLTIQRTQQEDSAVYLCASSDVAGEETQYFGPGTRLLVL.

This chain connects TRBV20-1 to TRBJ1-5; D is perhaps TRBD1 (6 bases). V shed 6 bases and J shed 5 bases, with 11 bases lying between them. Germline lookup yields CDR1 DFQATT and CDR2 SNEGSKA (reference sequence). The CDR3 is made up of 12 amino acids. In nucleotides, the CDR3 is TGCAGTGCCACCCCAGGGGATCAGCCCCAGCATTTT. Its protein is CSATPGDQPQHF.

In its sample, this clonotype was seen a few times. The chain links TRBV4-1 to TRBJ2-2; 13 bases map to TRBD2. Germline CDR1 and CDR2: MGHRA and YSYEKL. With 3 bases clipped from V and 6 bases from J, the junction kept 13 bases outside the gene matches. CDR3 length: 19 amino acids. CDR3: CASSQPGTSGINSPGELFF. The CDR3 DNA sequence: TGCGCCAGCAGCCAGCCCGGGACTAGCGGGATCAATTCACCCGGGGAGCTGTTTTTT.

This clonotype was recorded a few times. The chain is built from TRBV5-1 and TRBJ2-7, with 11 bases identical to TRBD2. The CDR3 consists of 16 residues. The trim removed 4 bases at V and 3 bases at J, leaving 9 bases unmatched. Per germline, CDR1 SGHRS and CDR2 YFSETQ. This chain's CDR3 is CASSPTSGTSGYEQYF. The CDR3 coding sequence is TGCGCCAGCAGCCCCACCTCCGGGACTAGCGGCTACGAGCAGTACTTC. The variable domain in full, with the rest retrieved from reference TRBV5-1 and TRBJ2-7, is KAGVTQTPRYLIKTRGQQVTLSCSPISGHRSVSWYQQTPGQGLQFLFEYFSETQRNKGNFPGRFSGRQFSNSRSEMNVSTLELGDSALYLCASSPTSGTSGYEQYFGPGTRLTVT.

The chain links TRBV6-1 to TRBJ2-7; D perhaps matches TRBD1 (6 bases). The CDR3 is made up of 15 amino acids. Germline CDR1 and CDR2: MNHNS and SASEGT. Trimming pared 4 bases from V and 3 bases from J, leaving 16 bases between. CDR3 DNA sequence: TGTGCCAGCAGTGCTACGTGGCAGGGGAACTACGAGCAGTACTTC. Translation: CASSATWQGNYEQYF.

This clonotype was detected many times. The rearrangement joins TRBV4-2 to TRBJ2-5, with D perhaps matching TRBD1 or TRBD2 (6 bases each). Germline CDR1 LGHNA, CDR2 YNFKEQ. Trimming pared 3 bases from V and 11 bases from J, leaving 25 bases between. CDR3 size: 16 residues. The chain's CDR3 is CASSQSIVGRGQQQYF. The CDR3 DNA reads as TGTGCCAGCAGCCAGAGTATTGTCGGGAGAGGACAGCAGCAGTACTTC.

The chain is built from TRBV4-2 and TRBJ1-1; perhaps TRBD1 as D (6 bases). Germline CDR1 is LGHNA and CDR2 is YNFKEQ. V lost 4 bases, J lost 2 bases, and 14 bases lay in between. The CDR3 has 15 amino acids. The CDR3, as DNA: TGTGCCAGCAGCCGTCCGACAGGTAACAACACTGAAGCTTTCTTT. Translating it yields CASSRPTGNNTEAFF.